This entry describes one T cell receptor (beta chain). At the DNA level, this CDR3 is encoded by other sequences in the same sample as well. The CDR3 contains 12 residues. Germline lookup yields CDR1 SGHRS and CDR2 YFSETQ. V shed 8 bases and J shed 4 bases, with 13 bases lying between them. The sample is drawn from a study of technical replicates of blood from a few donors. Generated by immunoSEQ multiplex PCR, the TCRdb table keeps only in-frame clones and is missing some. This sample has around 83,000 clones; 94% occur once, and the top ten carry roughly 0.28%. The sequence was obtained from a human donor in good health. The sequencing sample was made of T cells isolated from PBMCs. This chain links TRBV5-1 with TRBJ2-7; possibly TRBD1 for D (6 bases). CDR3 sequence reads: CASSLQGYEQYF. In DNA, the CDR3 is TGCGCCAGTTCATTACAGGGTTACGAGCAGTACTTC. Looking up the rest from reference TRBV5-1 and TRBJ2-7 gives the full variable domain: KAGVTQTPRYLIKTRGQQVTLSCSPISGHRSVSWYQQTPGQGLQFLFEYFSETQRNKGNFPGRFSGRQFSNSRSEMNVSTLELGDSALYLCASSLQGYEQYFGPGTRLTVT.